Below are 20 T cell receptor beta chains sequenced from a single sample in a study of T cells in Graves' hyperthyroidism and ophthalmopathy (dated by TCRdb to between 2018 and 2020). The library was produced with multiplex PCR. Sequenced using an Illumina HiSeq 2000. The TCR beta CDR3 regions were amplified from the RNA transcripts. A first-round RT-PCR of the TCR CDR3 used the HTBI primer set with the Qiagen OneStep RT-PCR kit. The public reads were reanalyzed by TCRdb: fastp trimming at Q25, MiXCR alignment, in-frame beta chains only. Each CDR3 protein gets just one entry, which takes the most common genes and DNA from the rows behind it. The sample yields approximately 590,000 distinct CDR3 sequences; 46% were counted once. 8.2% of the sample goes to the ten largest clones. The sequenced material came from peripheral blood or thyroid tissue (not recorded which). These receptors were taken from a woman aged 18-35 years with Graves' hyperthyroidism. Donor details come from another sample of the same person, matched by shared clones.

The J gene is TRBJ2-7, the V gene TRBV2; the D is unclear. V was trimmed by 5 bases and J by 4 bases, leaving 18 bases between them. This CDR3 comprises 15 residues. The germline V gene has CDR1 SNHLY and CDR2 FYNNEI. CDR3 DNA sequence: TGTGCCAGCAGTTTTTCTCTGACTGGGTCGTACGAGCAGTACTTC. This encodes CASSFSLTGSYEQYF.

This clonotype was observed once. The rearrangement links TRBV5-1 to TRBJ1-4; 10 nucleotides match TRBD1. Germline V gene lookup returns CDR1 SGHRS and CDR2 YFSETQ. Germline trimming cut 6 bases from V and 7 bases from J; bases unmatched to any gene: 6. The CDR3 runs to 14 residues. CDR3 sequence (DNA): TGCGCCAGCAAACGACAGGGGGCGGTTGAAAAACTGTTTTTT. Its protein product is CASKRQGAVEKLFF.

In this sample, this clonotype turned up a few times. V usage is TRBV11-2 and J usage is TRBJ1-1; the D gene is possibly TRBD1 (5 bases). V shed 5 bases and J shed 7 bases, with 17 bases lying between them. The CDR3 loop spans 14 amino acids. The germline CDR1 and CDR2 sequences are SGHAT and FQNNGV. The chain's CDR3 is CASSPTGFGGEAFF. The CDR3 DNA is TGTGCCAGCAGCCCAACAGGATTTGGGGGTGAAGCTTTCTTT. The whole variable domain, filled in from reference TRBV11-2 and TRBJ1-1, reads EAGVAQSPRYKIIEKRQSVAFWCNPISGHATLYWYQQILGQGPKLLIQFQNNGVVDDSQLPKDRFSAERLKGVDSTLKIQPAKLEDSAVYLCASSPTGFGGEAFFGQGTRLTVV.

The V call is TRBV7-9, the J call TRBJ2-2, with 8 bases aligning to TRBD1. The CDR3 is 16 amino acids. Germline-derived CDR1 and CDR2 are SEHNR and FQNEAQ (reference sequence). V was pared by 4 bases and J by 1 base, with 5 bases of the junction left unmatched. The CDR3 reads CASSSQDRVNTGELFF. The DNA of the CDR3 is TGTGCCAGCAGCTCCCAGGACAGGGTGAACACCGGGGAGCTGTTTTTT.

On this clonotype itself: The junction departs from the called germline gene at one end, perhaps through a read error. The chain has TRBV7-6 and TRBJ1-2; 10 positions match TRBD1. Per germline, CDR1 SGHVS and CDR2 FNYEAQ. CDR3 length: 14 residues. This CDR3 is CASRGGTGEYGYTF. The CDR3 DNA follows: TGCGCCAGCAGGGGTGGGACAGGGGAATATGGCTACACCTTC.

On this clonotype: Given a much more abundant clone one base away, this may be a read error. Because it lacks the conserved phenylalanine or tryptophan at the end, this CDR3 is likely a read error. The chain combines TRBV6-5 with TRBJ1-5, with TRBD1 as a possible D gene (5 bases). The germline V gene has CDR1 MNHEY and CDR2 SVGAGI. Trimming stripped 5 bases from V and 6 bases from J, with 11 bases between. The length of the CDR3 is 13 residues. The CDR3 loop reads CASSPVGPQPQHL. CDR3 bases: TGTGCCAGCAGTCCCGTGGGACCTCAGCCCCAGCATCTT.

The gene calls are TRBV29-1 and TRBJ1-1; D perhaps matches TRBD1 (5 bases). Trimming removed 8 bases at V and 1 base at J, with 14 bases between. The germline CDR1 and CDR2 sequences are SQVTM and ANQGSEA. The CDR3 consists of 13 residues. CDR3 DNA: TGCAGCAGTTCTATCGGGGCGAACACTGAAGCTTTCTTT. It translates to CSSSIGANTEAFF.

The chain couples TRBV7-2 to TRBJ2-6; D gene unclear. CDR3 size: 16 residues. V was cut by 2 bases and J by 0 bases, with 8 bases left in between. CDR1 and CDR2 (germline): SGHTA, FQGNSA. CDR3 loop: CASSLRTVSGANVLTF. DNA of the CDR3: TGTGCCAGCAGCTTACGGACCGTCTCTGGGGCCAACGTCCTGACTTTC.

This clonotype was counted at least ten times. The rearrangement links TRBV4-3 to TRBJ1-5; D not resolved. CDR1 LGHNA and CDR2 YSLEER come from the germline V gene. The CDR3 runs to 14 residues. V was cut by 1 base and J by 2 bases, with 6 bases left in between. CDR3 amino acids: CASSQVLGNQPQHF. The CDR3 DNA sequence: TGCGCCAGCAGCCAAGTTCTGGGCAATCAGCCCCAGCATTTT.

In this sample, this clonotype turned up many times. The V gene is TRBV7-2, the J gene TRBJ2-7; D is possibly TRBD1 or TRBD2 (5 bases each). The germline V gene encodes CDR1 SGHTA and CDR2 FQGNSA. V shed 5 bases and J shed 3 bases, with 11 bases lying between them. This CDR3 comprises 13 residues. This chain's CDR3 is CASSPGTGYEQYF. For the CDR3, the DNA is TGTGCCAGCAGCCCCGGGACGGGCTACGAGCAGTACTTC.

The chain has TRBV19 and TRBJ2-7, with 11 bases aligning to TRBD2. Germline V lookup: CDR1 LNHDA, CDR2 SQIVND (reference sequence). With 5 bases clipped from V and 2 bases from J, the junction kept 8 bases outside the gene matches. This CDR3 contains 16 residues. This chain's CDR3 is CASSARGTSGTYEQYF. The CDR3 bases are TGTGCCAGTAGTGCCCGAGGGACTAGCGGCACCTACGAGCAGTACTTC. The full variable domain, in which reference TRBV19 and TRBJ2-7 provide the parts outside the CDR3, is DGGITQSPKYLFRKEGQNVTLSCEQNLNHDAMYWYRQDPGQGLRLIYYSQIVNDFQKGDIAEGYSVSREKKESFPLTVTSAQKNPTAFYLCASSARGTSGTYEQYFGPGTRLTVT.

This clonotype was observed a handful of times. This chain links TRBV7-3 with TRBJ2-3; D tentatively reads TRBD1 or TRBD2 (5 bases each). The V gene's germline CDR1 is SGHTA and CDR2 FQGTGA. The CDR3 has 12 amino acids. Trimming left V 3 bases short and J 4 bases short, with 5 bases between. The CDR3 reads CASSLGADTQYF. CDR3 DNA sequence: TGTGCCAGCAGCTTGGGGGCAGATACGCAGTATTTT.

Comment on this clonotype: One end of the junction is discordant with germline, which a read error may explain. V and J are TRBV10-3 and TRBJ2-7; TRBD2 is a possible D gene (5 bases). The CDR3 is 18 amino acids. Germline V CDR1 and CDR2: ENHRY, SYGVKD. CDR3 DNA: TGTGCCAGCAGTTACTCGACCTCGGGAAGGGAGAACCTCTACGAGCAGTACTTC. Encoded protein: CASSYSTSGRENLYEQYF.

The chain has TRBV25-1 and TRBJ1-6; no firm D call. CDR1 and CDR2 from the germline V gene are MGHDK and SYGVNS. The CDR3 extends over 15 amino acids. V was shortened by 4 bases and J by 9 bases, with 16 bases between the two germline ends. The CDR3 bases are TGTGCCAGCAGTGCTAGAGATAATATAGGTTCACCCCTCCACTTT. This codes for CASSARDNIGSPLHF.

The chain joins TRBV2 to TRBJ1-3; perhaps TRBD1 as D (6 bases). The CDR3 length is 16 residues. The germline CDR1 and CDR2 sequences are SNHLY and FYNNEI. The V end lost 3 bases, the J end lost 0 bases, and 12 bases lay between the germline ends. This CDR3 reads CASSEAGAFSGNTIYF. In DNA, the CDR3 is TGTGCCAGCAGTGAGGCGGGGGCCTTCTCTGGAAACACCATATATTTT.

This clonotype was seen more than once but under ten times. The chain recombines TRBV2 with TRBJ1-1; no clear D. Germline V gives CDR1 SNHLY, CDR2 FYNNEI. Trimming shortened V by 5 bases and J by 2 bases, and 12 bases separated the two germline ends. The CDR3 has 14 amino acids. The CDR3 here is CASSRLTVNTEAFF. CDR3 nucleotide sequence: TGTGCCAGCAGTAGGTTGACTGTTAACACTGAAGCTTTCTTT.

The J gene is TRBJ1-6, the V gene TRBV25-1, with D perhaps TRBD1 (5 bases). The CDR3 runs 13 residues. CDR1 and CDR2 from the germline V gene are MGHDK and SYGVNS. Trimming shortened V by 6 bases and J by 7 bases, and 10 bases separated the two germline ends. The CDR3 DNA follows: TGTGCCAGCAGAGGGGCAGGGAATTCACCCCTCCACTTT. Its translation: CASRGAGNSPLHF.

This chain's CDR3 is CASSFTTSGRLYEQYF. The DNA for the CDR3 is TGTGCCAGCAGCTTCACTACTAGCGGGAGACTCTACGAGCAGTACTTC. The genes are TRBV7-3 and TRBJ2-7; 11 bases are a match to TRBD2. The CDR3 is 16 residues long. Germline V gene lookup returns CDR1 SGHTA and CDR2 FQGTGA. The junction had 7 bases not matched to a gene; V was cut back by 3 bases and J by 3 bases. The variable domain in full, with the rest retrieved from reference TRBV7-3 and TRBJ2-7, is GAGVSQTPSNKVTEKGKYVELRCDPISGHTALYWYRQSLGQGPEFLIYFQGTGAADDSGLPNDRFFAVRPEGSVSTLKIQRTERGDSAVYLCASSFTTSGRLYEQYFGPGTRLTVT.

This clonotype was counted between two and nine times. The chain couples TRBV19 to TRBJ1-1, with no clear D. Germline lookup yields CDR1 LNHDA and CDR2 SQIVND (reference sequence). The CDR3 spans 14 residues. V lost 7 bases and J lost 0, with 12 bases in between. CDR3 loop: CASTRGELNTEAFF. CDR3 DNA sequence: TGTGCCAGTACCCGTGGGGAGCTGAACACTGAAGCTTTCTTT.

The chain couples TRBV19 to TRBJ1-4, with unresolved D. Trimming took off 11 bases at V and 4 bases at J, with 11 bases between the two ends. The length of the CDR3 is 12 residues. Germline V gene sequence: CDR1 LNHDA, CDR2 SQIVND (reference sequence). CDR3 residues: CAWSDVNEKLFF. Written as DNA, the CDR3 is TGTGCCTGGAGCGATGTTAATGAAAAACTGTTTTTT. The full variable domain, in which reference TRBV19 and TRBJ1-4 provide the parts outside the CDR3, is DGGITQSPKYLFRKEGQNVTLSCEQNLNHDAMYWYRQDPGQGLRLIYYSQIVNDFQKGDIAEGYSVSREKKESFPLTVTSAQKNPTAFYLCAWSDVNEKLFFGSGTQLSVL.